The following is a T cell receptor beta chain sequence with its context. Assay: immunoSEQ multiplex PCR; the TCRdb copy retains only in-frame clones and omits some. The sample holds about 360,000 clones, approximately 86% seen once. The CDR3 consists of 10 residues. Germline V gene data show CDR1 as SNHLY and CDR2 as FYNNEI. The V and J ends lost 3 bases and 13 bases respectively, with 6 bases between them. The entry originates in a study of blood T cell repertoires in COVID-19. In the study overall: The cDNA or gDNA used as material had been derived from T cells, B-cell-depleted T cells, or PBMCs.

The chain joins TRBV2 to TRBJ1-4; D remains ambiguous. The source material was peripheral blood. This receptor was obtained from a woman aged 55-70 years with COVID-19, enrolled during active disease. CDR3 in amino acids: CASSDSTLFF. Here the CDR3 DNA reads TGTGCCAGCAGTGACTCTACACTGTTTTTT.